Here is one TCR beta chain with its context. These data originate in a study of blood T cell repertoires in COVID-19. For the study at large: COVID-19 samples collected from the United States, Italy and Spain covered acute and convalescent phases. The cDNA or gDNA used as material had been derived from T cells, B-cell-depleted T cells, or PBMCs.

Original methodology: Researchers report that nucleated cell counts were estimated from reference gene primer amplification. Profiled with immunoSEQ multiplex PCR; TCRdb holds only in-frame clones, not every one. V, J and clone size were drawn from that table, and D and trimming were deduced from the DNA. Among 200,000 to 250,000 clones listed, approximately 80% were seen once. This CDR3 has 18 residues. Germline lookup yields CDR1 SGDLS and CDR2 YYNGEE. Losses at the gene ends were 3 bases for V and 4 bases for J; bases not matched to a gene: 8. The receptor was isolated from a woman of 80 years or more with active or convalescent COVID-19. Sequencing used peripheral blood. The chain combines TRBV9 with TRBJ2-1; 15 nucleotides match TRBD2. The CDR3 spells CASSGTSGGALGYNEQFF. For the CDR3, the DNA is TGTGCCAGCAGCGGGACTAGCGGGGGGGCCTTGGGATACAATGAGCAGTTCTTC.